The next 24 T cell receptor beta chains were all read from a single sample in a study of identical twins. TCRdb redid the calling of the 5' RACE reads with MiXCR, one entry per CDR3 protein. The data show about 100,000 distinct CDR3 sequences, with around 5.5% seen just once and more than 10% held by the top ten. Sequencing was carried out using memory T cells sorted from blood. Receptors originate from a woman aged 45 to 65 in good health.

The CDR3 loop is CASSMDWQGEQFF. The CDR3 DNA reads TGTGCCAGCAGCATGGACTGGCAAGGTGAGCAGTTCTTC. The chain combines TRBV11-2 with TRBJ2-1; D is possibly TRBD2 (5 bases). The V end was cut by 5 bases, the J end by 9 bases, with 14 bases between. Germline V gives CDR1 SGHAT, CDR2 FQNNGV. The CDR3 contains 13 residues.

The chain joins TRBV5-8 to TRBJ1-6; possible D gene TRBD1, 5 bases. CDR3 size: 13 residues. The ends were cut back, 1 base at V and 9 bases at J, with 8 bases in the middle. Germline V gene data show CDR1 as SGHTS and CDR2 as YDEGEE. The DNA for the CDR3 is TGTGCCAGCAGCTTGACAGGAGGTTCACCCCTCCACTTT. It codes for CASSLTGGSPLHF.

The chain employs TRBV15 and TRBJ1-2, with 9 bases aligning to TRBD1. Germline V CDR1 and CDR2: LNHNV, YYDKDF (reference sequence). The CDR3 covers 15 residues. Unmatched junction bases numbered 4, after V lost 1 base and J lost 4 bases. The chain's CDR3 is CATSRAGTGTYGYTF. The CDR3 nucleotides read TGTGCCACCAGCAGAGCCGGGACAGGGACCTATGGCTACACCTTC. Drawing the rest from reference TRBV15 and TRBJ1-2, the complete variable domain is DAMVIQNPRYQVTQFGKPVTLSCSQTLNHNVMYWYQQKSSQAPKLLFHYYDKDFNNEADTPDNFQSRRPNTSFCFLDIRSPGLGDTAMYLCATSRAGTGTYGYTFGSGTRLTVV.

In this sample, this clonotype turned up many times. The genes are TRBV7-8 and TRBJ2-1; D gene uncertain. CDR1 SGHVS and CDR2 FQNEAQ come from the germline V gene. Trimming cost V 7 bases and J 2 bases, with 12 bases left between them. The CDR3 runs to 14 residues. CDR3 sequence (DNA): TGTGCCAGCATGTCCCAAGGCGCCTACAATGAGCAGTTCTTC. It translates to CASMSQGAYNEQFF.

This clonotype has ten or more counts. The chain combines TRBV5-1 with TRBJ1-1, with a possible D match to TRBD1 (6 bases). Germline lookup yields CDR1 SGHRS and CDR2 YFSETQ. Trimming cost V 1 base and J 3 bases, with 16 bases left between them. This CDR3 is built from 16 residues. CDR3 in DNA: TGCGCCAGCAGCTTGAAGCAGGGGCGATTGGACACTGAAGCTTTCTTT. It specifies CASSLKQGRLDTEAFF.

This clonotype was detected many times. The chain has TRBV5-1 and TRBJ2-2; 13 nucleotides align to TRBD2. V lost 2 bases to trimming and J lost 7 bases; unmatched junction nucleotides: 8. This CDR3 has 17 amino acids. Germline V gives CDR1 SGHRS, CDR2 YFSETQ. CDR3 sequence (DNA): TGCGCCAGCAGCTTTTTCCGGACTAGCGGGAGTGGCGGGGAGCTGTTTTTT. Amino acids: CASSFFRTSGSGGELFF.

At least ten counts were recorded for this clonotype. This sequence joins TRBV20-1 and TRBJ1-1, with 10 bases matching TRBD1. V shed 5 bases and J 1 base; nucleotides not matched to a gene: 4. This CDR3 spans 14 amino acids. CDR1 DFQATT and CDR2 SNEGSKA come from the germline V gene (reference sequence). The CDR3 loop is CSARQGAENTEAFF. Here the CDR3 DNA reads TGCAGTGCTCGACAGGGGGCTGAGAACACTGAAGCTTTCTTT.

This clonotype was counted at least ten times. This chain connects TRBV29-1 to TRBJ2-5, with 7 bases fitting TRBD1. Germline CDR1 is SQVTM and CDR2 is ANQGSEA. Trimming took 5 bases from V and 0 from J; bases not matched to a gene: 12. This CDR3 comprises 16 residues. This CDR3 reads CSVTTWTGPNQETQYF. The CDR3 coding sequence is TGCAGCGTTACAACCTGGACAGGCCCGAACCAAGAGACCCAGTACTTC. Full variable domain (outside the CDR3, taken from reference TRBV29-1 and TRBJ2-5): SAVISQKPSRDICQRGTSLTIQCQVDSQVTMMFWYRQQPGQSLTLIATANQGSEATYESGFVIDKFPISRPNLTFSTLTVSNMSPEDSSIYLCSVTTWTGPNQETQYFGPGTRLLVL.

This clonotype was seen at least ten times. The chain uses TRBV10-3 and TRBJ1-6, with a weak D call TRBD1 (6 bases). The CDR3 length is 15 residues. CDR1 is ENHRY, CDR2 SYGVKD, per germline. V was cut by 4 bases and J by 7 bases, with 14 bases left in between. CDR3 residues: CAISGSRGENSPLHF. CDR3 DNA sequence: TGTGCCATCAGTGGGTCGAGGGGGGAGAATTCACCCCTCCACTTT.

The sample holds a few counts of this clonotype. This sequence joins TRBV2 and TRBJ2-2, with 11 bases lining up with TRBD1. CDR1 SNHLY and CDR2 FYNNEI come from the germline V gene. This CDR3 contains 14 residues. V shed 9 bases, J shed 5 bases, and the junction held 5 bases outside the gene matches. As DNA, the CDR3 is TGTGCCAGTTTCCGGGACAGGGGGACCGGGGAGCTGTTTTTT. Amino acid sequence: CASFRDRGTGELFF.

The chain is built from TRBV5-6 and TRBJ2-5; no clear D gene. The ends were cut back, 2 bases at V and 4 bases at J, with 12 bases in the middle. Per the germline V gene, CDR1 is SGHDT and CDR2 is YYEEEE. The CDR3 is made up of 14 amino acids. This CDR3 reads CASSLSAMIETQYF. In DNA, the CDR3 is TGTGCCAGCAGCTTATCGGCAATGATAGAGACCCAGTACTTC.

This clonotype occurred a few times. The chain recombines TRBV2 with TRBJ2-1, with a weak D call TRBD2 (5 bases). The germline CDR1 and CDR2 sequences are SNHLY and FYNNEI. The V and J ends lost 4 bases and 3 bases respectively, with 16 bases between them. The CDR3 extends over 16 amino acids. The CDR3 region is CASSAGRTRGYNEQFF. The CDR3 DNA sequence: TGTGCCAGCAGTGCTGGTCGGACTCGGGGCTACAATGAGCAGTTCTTC.

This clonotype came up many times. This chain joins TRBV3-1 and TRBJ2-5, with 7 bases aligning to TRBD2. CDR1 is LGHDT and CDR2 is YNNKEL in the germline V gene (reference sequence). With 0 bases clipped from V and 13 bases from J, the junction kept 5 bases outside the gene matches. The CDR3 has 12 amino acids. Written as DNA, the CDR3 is TGTGCCAGCAGCCAAGAGGGACTACCTCCGTACTTC. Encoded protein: CASSQEGLPPYF.

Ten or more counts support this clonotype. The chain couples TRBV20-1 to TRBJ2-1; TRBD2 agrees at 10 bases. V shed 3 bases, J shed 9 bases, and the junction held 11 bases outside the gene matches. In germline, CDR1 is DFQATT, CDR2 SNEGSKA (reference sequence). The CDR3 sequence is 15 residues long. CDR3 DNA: TGCAGTGCTAGTGGTTTATCTAGCGGGAGAACTGAGCAGTTCTTC. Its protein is CSASGLSSGRTEQFF.

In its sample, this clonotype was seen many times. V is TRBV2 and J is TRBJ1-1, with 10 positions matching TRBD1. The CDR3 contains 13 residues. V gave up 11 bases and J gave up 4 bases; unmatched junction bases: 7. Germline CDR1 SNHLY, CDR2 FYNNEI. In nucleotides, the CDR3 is TGTGCCGGGGACAGGGGAACGGGCACTGAAGCTTTCTTT. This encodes CAGDRGTGTEAFF.

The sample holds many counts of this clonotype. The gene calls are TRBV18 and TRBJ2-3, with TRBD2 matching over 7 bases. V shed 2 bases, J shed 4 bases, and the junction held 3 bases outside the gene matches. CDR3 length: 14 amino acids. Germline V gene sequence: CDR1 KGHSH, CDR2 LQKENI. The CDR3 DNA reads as TGTGCCAGCTCACCAGGCGGGAGAGCAGATACGCAGTATTTT. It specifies CASSPGGRADTQYF. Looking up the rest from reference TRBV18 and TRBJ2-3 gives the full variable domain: NAGVMQNPRHLVRRRGQEARLRCSPMKGHSHVYWYRQLPEEGLKFMVYLQKENIIDESGMPKERFSAEFPKEGPSILRIQQVVRGDSAAYFCASSPGGRADTQYFGPGTRLTVL.

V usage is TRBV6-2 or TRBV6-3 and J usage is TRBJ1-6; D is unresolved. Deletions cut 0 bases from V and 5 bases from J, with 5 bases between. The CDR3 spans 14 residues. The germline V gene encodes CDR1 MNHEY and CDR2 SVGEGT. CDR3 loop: CASSYSTNNSPLHF. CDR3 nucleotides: TGTGCCAGCAGTTACTCGACAAATAATTCACCCCTCCACTTT.

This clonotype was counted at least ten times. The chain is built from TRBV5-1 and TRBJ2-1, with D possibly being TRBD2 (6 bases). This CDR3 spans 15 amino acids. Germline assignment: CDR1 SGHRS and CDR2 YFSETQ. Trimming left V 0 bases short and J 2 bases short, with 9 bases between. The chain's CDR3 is CASSLEAGTYNEQFF. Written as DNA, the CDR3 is TGCGCCAGCAGCTTGGAGGCGGGGACCTACAATGAGCAGTTCTTC.

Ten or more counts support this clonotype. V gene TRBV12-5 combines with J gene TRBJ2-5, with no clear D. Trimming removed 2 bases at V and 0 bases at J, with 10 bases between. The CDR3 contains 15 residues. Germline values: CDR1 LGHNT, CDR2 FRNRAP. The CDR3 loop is CASGLHGVYQETQYF. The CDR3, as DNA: TGTGCTAGTGGTTTGCACGGCGTCTACCAAGAGACCCAGTACTTC.

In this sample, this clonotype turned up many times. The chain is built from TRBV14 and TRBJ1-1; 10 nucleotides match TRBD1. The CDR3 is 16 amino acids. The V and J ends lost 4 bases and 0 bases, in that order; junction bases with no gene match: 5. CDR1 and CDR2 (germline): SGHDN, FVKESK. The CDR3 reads CASSRRTGGMNTEAFF. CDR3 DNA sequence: TGTGCCAGCAGCCGAAGGACAGGGGGAATGAACACTGAAGCTTTCTTT.

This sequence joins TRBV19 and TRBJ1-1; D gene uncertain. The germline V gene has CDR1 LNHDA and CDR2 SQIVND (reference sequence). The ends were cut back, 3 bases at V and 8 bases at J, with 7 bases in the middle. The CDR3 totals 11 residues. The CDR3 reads CASSMSREAFF. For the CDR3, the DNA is TGTGCCAGTAGTATGAGCAGGGAAGCTTTCTTT.

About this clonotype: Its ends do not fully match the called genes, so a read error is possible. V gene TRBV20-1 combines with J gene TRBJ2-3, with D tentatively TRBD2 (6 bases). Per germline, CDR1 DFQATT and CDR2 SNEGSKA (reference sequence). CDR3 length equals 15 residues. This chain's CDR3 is CSVLSGPAGTDTLYF. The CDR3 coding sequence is TGCAGTGTCCTCAGTGGGCCAGCGGGCACAGATACGCTGTATTTT.

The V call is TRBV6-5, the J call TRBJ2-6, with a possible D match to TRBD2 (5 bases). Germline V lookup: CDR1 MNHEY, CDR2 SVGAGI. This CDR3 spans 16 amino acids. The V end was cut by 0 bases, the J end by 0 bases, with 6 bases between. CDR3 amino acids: CASSYSSGSGANVLTF. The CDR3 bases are TGTGCCAGCAGTTACTCGAGCGGCTCTGGGGCCAACGTCCTGACTTTC.

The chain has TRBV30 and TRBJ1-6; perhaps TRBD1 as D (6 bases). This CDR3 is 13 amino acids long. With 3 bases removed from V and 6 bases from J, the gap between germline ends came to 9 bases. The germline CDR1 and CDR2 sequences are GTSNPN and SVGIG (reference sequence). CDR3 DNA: TGTGCCTGGAGCACAGGGACTAATTCACCCCTCCACTTT. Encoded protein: CAWSTGTNSPLHF.